This T cell receptor (beta chain) was sequenced in a study of T cell responses to AZD1222 COVID-19 vaccine. Profiled with immunoSEQ multiplex PCR; TCRdb holds only in-frame clones, not every one. The sample shows roughly 140,000 clones, around 90% of them seen only once. Looked up from germline, CDR1 is SGHAT and CDR2 is FQNNGV. V lost 5 bases to trimming and J lost 4 bases; unmatched junction nucleotides: 11. The CDR3 contains 17 residues. The chain recombines TRBV11-2 with TRBJ2-1; 10 positions match TRBD2. Sequences were derived from peripheral blood, sampled on day 0 of AZD1222 vaccination. This clonotype was obtained from an adult in good health. CDR3 sequence: CASSPGGSGRNYNEQFF. The CDR3 coding sequence is TGTGCCAGCAGCCCCGGAGGTAGCGGGAGGAATTACAATGAGCAGTTCTTC.